The entry below gives a single T cell receptor beta chain sequence along with its context. Its cognate antigen has yet to be identified. The sample holds no much larger clone one base away, and base qualities are not on file. Including cysteine and phenylalanine, the CDR3 has 13 amino acids. Only the CDR3 DNA is retained, 39 bases long and in frame from the first base. Reading the germline V gene gives CDR1 SGHRS and CDR2 YFSETQ. A distance of 8 bases separates the germline ends of V and J, which lose 0 bases and 7 bases respectively. This sample is part of a study of precursors of human CD4 cytotoxic T cells (dated by TCRdb to the late 2010s). Some background on the complete study: CD4+ memory subsets from roughly 13 donors in total were covered by the bulk TCR-seq analysis. TCR-seq analysis of more than 13 donors yielded TCRalpha and TCRbeta chain sequences (table S7). Findings and caveats that apply to the study as a whole: The limitation that the direction of differentiation between precursor and effector cells cannot be definitively established by a human observational design was noted by the authors. Some bulk TCR-seq comparisons included only 13 of the 14 donors, suggesting not every subset was available for every donor. Compared with the TCM and TEM subsets, the IL-7Rhigh and IL-7R- TEMRA subsets had more restricted TCR repertoires, marked by lower diversity and more expanded clonotypes. A larger fraction of IL-7Rhigh TEMRA clonotypes than of TEM or TCM clonotypes was made up of expanded effector clonotypes.

To test for a precursor-effector relationship among CD4 cytotoxic T cells, four sorted CD4+ memory subsets (TCM, TEM, IL-7Rhigh TEMRA, IL-7R- TEMRA) underwent bulk UMI-based TCR sequencing. Cells were obtained from peripheral blood mononuclear cells that had been isolated from human blood. Sequencer: Illumina MiSeq. Per the original workflow: To quantify repertoire diversity, the Shannon-Wiener index was calculated using VDJtools. A TCRbeta clonotype was considered expanded if its clonotype frequency was 3 or more. TCRdb cleaned the public reads at Q25 with fastp, built clones with MiXCR and kept in-frame beta chains. Identical CDR3 proteins give one entry, which carries the most common genes and DNA. The V and J calls come from TCRdb's annotation, not from the publication. Here the sample has about 580 distinct CDR3 sequences; roughly a fifth occur a single time. The top ten hold about 12% of the sample.

The TCR sequence derives from a human donor in good health. Recombination connected TRBV5-1 to TRBJ2-1, with TRBD2 as a weak D call on 5 bases. The sample consisted of memory CD4+ T cells from blood (PBMCs). The bases are TGCGCCAGCAGCTTGGTACCGGGGAATGAGCAGTTCTTC. Its protein product is CASSLVPGNEQFF.